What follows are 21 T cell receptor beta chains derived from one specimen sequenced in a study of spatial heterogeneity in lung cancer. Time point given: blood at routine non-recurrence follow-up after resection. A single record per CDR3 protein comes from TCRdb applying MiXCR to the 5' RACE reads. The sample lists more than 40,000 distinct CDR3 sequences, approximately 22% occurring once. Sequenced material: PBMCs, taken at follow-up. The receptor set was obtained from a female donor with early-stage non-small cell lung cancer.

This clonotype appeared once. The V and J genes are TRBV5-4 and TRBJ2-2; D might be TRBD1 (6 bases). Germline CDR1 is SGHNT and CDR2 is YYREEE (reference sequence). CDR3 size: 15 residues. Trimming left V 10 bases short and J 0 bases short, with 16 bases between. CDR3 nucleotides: TGTGCCCGCAACCGGGACATCCCGAACACCGGGGAGCTGTTTTTT. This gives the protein CARNRDIPNTGELFF.

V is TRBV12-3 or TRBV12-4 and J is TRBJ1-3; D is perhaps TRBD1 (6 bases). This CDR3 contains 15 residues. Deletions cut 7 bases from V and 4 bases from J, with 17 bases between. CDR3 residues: CASTLGTKVGNTIYF. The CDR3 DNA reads TGTGCCAGCACTCTAGGGACAAAGGTGGGAAACACCATATATTTT.

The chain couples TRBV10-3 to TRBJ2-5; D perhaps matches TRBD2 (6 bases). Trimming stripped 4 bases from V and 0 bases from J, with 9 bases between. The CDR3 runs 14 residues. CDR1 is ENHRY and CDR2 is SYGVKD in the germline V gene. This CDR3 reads CAISGRAYQETQYF. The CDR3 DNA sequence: TGTGCCATCAGTGGGAGGGCGTACCAAGAGACCCAGTACTTC.

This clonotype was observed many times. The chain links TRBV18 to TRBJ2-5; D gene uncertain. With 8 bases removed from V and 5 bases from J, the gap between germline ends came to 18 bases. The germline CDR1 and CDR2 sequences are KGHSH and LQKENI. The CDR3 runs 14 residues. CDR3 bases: TGTGCCAGCGCCTCCTCTTCGGGTCGTGAGACCCAGTACTTC. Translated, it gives CASASSSGRETQYF.

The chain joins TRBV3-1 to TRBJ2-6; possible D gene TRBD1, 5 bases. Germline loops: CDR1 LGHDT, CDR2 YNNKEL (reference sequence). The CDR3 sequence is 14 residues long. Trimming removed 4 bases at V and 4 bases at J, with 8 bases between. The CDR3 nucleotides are TGTGCCAGCAGCCCCAGGGCGGGGGCCAACGTCCTGACTTTC. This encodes CASSPRAGANVLTF.

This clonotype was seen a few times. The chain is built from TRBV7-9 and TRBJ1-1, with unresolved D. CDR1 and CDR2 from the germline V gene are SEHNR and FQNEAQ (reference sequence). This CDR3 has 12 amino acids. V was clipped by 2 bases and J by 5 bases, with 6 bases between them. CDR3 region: CASSLPPTEAFF. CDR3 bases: TGTGCCAGCAGCTTACCCCCTACTGAAGCTTTCTTT.

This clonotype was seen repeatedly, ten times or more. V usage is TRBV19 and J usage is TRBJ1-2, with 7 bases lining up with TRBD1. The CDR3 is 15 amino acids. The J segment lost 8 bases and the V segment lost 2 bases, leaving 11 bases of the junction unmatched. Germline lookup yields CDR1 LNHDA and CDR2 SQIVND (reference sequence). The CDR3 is CASSISEGARSGYTF. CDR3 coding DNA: TGTGCCAGTAGTATATCGGAGGGGGCGCGGAGCGGCTACACCTTC.

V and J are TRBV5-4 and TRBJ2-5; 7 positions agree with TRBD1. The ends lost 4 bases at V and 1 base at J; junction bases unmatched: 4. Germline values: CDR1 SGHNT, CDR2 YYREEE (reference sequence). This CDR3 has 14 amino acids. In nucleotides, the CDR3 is TGTGCCAGCAGCGTGGGACAGACCCAAGAGACCCAGTACTTC. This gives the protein CASSVGQTQETQYF.

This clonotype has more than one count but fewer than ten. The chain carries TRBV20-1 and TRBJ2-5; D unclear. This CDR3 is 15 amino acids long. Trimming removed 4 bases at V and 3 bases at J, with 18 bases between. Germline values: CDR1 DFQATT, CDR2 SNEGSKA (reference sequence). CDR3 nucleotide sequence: TGCAGTGCTAAGGGCACATGGGGTTACGAAGAGACCCAGTACTTC. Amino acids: CSAKGTWGYEETQYF.

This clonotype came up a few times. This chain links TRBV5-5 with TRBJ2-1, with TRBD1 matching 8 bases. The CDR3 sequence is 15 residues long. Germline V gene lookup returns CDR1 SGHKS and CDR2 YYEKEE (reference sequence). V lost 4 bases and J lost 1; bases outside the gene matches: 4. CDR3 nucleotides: TGTGCCAGCAGCGCAAGACAGGGGTCCTACAATGAGCAGTTCTTC. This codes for CASSARQGSYNEQFF. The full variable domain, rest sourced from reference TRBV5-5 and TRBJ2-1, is DAGVTQSPTHLIKTRGQQVTLRCSPISGHKSVSWYQQVLGQGPQFIFQYYEKEERGRGNFPDRFSARQFPNYSSELNVNALLLGDSALYLCASSARQGSYNEQFFGPGTRLTVL.

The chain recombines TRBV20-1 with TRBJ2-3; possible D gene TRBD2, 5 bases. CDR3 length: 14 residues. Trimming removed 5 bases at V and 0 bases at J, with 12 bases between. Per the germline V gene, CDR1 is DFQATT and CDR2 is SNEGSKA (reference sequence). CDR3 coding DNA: TGCAGTGCTCAAGAGGGAAGCAGCACAGATACGCAGTATTTT. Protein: CSAQEGSSTDTQYF.

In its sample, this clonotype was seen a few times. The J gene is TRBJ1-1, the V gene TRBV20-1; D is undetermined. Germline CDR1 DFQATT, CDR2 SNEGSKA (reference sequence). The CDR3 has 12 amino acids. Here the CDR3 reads CSPERQNTEAFF. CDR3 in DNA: TGCAGCCCCGAGAGGCAAAACACTGAAGCTTTCTTT.

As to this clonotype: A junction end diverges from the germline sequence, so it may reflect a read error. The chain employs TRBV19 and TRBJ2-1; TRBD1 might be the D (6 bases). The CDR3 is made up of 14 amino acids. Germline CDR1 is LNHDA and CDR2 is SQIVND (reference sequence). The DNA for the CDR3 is TGTGCCAGTAGTATCAGGGGCTCCTTCAATGAGCAGTTCTTC. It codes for CASSIRGSFNEQFF.

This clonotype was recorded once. The CDR3 region is CASSEARQGGGYTF. The DNA of the CDR3 is TGTGCCAGCAGTGAAGCGCGGCAAGGAGGAGGCTACACCTTC. This rearrangement joins TRBV2 to TRBJ1-2; D is unclear. Germline-derived CDR1 and CDR2 are SNHLY and FYNNEI. This CDR3 has 14 residues. V shed 0 bases and J shed 8 bases, with 13 bases lying between them.

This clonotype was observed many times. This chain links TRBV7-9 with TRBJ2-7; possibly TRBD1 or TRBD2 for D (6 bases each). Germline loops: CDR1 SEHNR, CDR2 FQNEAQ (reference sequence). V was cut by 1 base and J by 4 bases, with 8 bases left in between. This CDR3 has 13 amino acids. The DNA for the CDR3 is TGTGCCAGCAGCTTAGAAGGGGGGTACGAGCAGTACTTC. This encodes CASSLEGGYEQYF.

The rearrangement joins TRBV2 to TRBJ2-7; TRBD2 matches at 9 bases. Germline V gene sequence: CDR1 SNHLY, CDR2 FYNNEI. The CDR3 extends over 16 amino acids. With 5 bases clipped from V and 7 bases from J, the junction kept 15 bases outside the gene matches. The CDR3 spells CASSPDGRLAVGEQYF. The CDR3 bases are TGTGCCAGCAGTCCAGACGGCCGACTAGCGGTAGGAGAGCAGTACTTC.

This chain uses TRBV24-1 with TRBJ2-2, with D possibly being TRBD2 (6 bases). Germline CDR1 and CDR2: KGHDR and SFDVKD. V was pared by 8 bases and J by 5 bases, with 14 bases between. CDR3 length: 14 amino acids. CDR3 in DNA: TGTGCCACCAAAAGCGGAGGAGGGACCGGGGAGCTGTTTTTT. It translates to CATKSGGGTGELFF.

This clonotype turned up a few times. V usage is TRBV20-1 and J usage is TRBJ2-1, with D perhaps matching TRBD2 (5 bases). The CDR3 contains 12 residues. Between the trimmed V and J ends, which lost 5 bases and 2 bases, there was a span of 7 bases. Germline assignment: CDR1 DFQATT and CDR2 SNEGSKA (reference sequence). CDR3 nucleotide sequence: TGCAGTGCTTCACTAGCCTACAATGAGCAGTTCTTC. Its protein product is CSASLAYNEQFF.

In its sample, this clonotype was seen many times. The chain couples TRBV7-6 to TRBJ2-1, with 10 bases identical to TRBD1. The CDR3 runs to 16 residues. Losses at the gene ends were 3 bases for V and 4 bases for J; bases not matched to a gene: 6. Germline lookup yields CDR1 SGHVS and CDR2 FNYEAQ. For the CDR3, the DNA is TGTGCCAGCAGCTTCGATGGGACAGGGGCGTACAATGAGCAGTTCTTC. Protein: CASSFDGTGAYNEQFF.

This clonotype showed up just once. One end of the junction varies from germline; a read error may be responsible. The CDR3 protein is CASSRASTDTQYF. In DNA, the CDR3 is TGCGCCAGCAGCCGGGCCTCCACAGATACGCAGTATTTT. J is TRBJ2-3 and V is TRBV7-9, with no clear D. This CDR3 comprises 13 residues. CDR1 and CDR2 (germline): SEHNR, FQNEAQ (reference sequence).

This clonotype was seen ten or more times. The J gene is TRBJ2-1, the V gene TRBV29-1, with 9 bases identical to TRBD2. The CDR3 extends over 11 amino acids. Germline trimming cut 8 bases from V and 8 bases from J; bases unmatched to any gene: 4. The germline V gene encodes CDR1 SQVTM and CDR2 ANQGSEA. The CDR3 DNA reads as TGCAGCTCCCGACTAGCGGATGAGCAGTTCTTC. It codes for CSSRLADEQFF.